Presented here are 8 T cell receptor beta chains from one specimen sequenced in a study of Ad26.COV2.S vaccination and SARS-CoV-2 variants. The method was immunoSEQ multiplex PCR; TCRdb's version includes in-frame clones alone and lacks a portion of them. The data hold about 680,000 clones, with more than 80% observed a single time. Treatment indicated: 19 received Ad26.COV2.S at low or high dose, single or two shots; several received placebo; per-sample allocation not given. Samples analyzed were those drawn on day 63 after the first vaccine or placebo injection. Sequenced material: peripheral blood, taken in a trial of Ad26.COV2.S vaccine versus placebo. The receptors here all came from a person aged 18-60 years who received the Ad26.COV2.S COVID-19 vaccine or a placebo.

V gene TRBV10-1 combines with J gene TRBJ1-2; D uncertain. The germline V and J ends were trimmed by 6 bases and 1 base, with 6 bases remaining between them. The length of the CDR3 is 12 residues. Looked up from germline, CDR1 is WNHNN and CDR2 is SYGVQD (reference sequence). Here the CDR3 reads CASSPDNYGYTF. The CDR3 DNA reads as TGCGCCAGCAGCCCGGATAACTATGGCTACACCTTC.

This chain uses TRBV4-3 with TRBJ1-1; weak D call: TRBD1 (6 bases). The V end lost 2 bases, the J end lost 4 bases, and 11 bases lay between the germline ends. This CDR3 is built from 14 residues. The V gene's germline CDR1 is LGHNA and CDR2 YSLEER. In DNA, the CDR3 is TGCGCCAGCAGCCAAAAAAGGGGGGGCACTGAAGCTTTCTTT. This translates into CASSQKRGGTEAFF.

This clone was recorded once. V is TRBV29-1 and J is TRBJ2-7; perhaps TRBD1 as D (5 bases). Germline CDR1 and CDR2: SQVTM and ANQGSEA. The CDR3 consists of 12 residues. Trimming removed 4 bases from V and 1 base from J, with 8 bases in between. The chain's CDR3 is CSVGWTSYEQYF. The CDR3 DNA reads as TGCAGCGTTGGCTGGACATCCTACGAGCAGTACTTC.

This clone has only one observation. The chain is built from TRBV7-9 and TRBJ1-2, with 9 bases aligning to TRBD1. Germline CDR1 is SEHNR and CDR2 is FQNEAQ (reference sequence). The CDR3 consists of 15 residues. Trimming at V came to 4 bases and at J to 5 bases, leaving 8 bases not matched to a gene. For the CDR3, the DNA is TGTGCCAGCAGCTCTAGGACAGGGGAGGGATATGGCTACACCTTC. It encodes CASSSRTGEGYGYTF.

This chain links TRBV6-4 with TRBJ2-2; 7 positions agree with TRBD1. V shed 4 bases, J shed 3 bases, and the junction held 2 bases outside the gene matches. Germline V CDR1 and CDR2: MRHNA, SNTAGT. CDR3 length equals 14 residues. This CDR3 reads CASSATGDTGELFF. The DNA of the CDR3 is TGTGCCAGCAGTGCAACAGGGGACACCGGGGAGCTGTTTTTT.

J is TRBJ2-3 and V is TRBV10-3, with D tentatively TRBD2 (5 bases). Germline CDR1 ENHRY, CDR2 SYGVKD. The V end was cut by 10 bases, the J end by 7 bases, with 15 bases between. This CDR3 comprises 12 residues. The CDR3 region is CASGPMSYTQYF. The DNA for the CDR3 is TGTGCCAGCGGGCCGATGAGCTATACGCAGTATTTT.

The chain recombines TRBV20-1 with TRBJ2-3, with D uncertain. Trimming took off 3 bases at V and 6 bases at J, with 7 bases between the two ends. CDR3 size: 11 residues. Germline-derived CDR1 and CDR2 are DFQATT and SNEGSKA (reference sequence). The CDR3 nucleotides read TGCAGTGCTAGGAAGCCCGATACGCAGTATTTT. It yields the protein CSARKPDTQYF.

The V and J genes are TRBV6-2 or TRBV6-3 and TRBJ2-3; 7 bases fit TRBD1. The germline V gene has CDR1 MNHEY and CDR2 SVGEGT. This CDR3 is 16 amino acids long. Trimming took 5 bases from V and 0 from J; bases not matched to a gene: 8. CDR3 in amino acids: CASSPRQGASTDTQYF. The CDR3 coding sequence is TGTGCCAGCAGTCCGAGACAGGGCGCCAGCACAGATACGCAGTATTTT.